The T cell receptor beta chain described here comes from a study of cytomegalovirus exposure and HLA in healthy donors. 13 Jbeta primers and 60 Vbeta primers were used for the PCR. Sequencing used immunoSEQ multiplex PCR; TCRdb keeps in-frame clones, though not all of them. Its table lists 110,000 to 150,000 clones. Donors sampled were nominally healthy, though unrecorded immune exposures were likely. The V end lost 2 bases, the J end lost 6 bases, and 7 bases lay between the germline ends. From germline, CDR1 is KGHSH and CDR2 LQKENI. The CDR3 consists of 12 residues. J is TRBJ1-2 and V is TRBV18; D is ambiguous. The clonotype comes from a male donor in good health and CMV-seronegative. Sequenced material: PBMCs. This chain's CDR3 is CASSPSSDGYTF. CDR3 bases: TGTGCCAGCTCACCATCGTCTGATGGCTACACCTTC. Combining the CDR3 with reference TRBV18 and TRBJ1-2 gives the whole variable domain NAGVMQNPRHLVRRRGQEARLRCSPMKGHSHVYWYRQLPEEGLKFMVYLQKENIIDESGMPKERFSAEFPKEGPSILRIQQVVRGDSAAYFCASSPSSDGYTFGSGTRLTVV.